The source of this T cell receptor (beta chain) is a study of control samples from healthy donors and cancer patients. This table comes from immunoSEQ multiplex PCR, and its TCRdb copy is limited to in-frame clones, with some not included. The sample yields approximately 180,000 clones, around 90% seen once. The V end lost 9 bases, the J end lost 6 bases, and 18 bases lay between the germline ends. CDR3 length: 13 residues. Germline lookup yields CDR1 SGHAT and CDR2 FQNNGV. The clonotype originates from a woman between 40 and 50 years old in good health. Sequencing used blood. The chain couples TRBV11-2 to TRBJ2-7, with a tentative D call TRBD1 (6 bases). The CDR3 reads CASRQAGVGEQYF. CDR3 DNA sequence: TGTGCCAGTAGACAGGCAGGGGTGGGCGAGCAGTACTTC. The full variable domain, rest sourced from reference TRBV11-2 and TRBJ2-7, is EAGVAQSPRYKIIEKRQSVAFWCNPISGHATLYWYQQILGQGPKLLIQFQNNGVVDDSQLPKDRFSAERLKGVDSTLKIQPAKLEDSAVYLCASRQAGVGEQYFGPGTRLTVT.